Below, 9 T cell receptor beta chains from the same sample are listed, as sequenced in a study of cytomegalovirus exposure and HLA in healthy donors. 13 Jbeta primers and 60 Vbeta primers were used for the PCR. TCRdb keeps only in-frame clones here, not all; method: immunoSEQ multiplex PCR. The sample records approximately 59,000 clones, approximately 64% being singletons. The material sequenced was PBMCs. These receptors were obtained from a man aged 40-55 years in good health and CMV-seropositive.

The genes are TRBV7-2 and TRBJ1-4; the D gene is possibly TRBD1 (5 bases). The ends were cut back, 1 base at V and 7 bases at J, with 10 bases in the middle. CDR3 length: 14 residues. Germline V gene sequence: CDR1 SGHTA, CDR2 FQGNSA. In nucleotides, the CDR3 is TGTGCCAGCAGCTTAGGGGGGGTAGGTGAAAAACTGTTTTTT. Translated: CASSLGGVGEKLFF.

This clone was detected once. CDR3 sequence reads: CSVAEGAREQYF. The CDR3, as DNA: TGCAGCGTTGCGGAGGGGGCGCGGGAGCAGTACTTC. The V call is TRBV29-1, the J call TRBJ2-7; D possibly corresponds to TRBD1 (7 bases). Per germline, CDR1 SQVTM and CDR2 ANQGSEA. The germline V and J ends were trimmed by 4 bases and 7 bases, with 14 bases remaining between them. The CDR3 contains 12 residues.

The CDR3: CAWEQTKRGEETQYF. The CDR3 DNA follows: TGTGCCTGGGAACAAACAAAGCGCGGGGAAGAGACCCAGTACTTC. The genes are TRBV30 and TRBJ2-5; D perhaps matches TRBD2 (6 bases). This CDR3 is built from 15 residues. From germline, CDR1 is GTSNPN and CDR2 SVGIG (reference sequence). V was pared by 5 bases and J by 3 bases, with 19 bases between.

This clone was found a few times. The chain couples TRBV5-1 to TRBJ2-3; 10 positions agree with TRBD2. The junction had 5 bases not matched to a gene; V was cut back by 4 bases and J by 3 bases. Per the germline V gene, CDR1 is SGHRS and CDR2 is YFSETQ. The CDR3 runs to 15 residues. The DNA for the CDR3 is TGCGCCAGCAGCCTAGGACTAGCGGCGACAGATACGCAGTATTTT. Translation gives CASSLGLAATDTQYF.

This chain joins TRBV2 and TRBJ2-7; D uncertain. Looked up from germline, CDR1 is SNHLY and CDR2 is FYNNEI. The length of the CDR3 is 14 residues. Trimming took 1 base from V and 0 from J, leaving 7 bases between them. The DNA of the CDR3 is TGTGCCAGCAGTGAAGGCCGAGGCTCCTACGAGCAGTACTTC. It encodes CASSEGRGSYEQYF.

V is TRBV6-6 and J is TRBJ2-2, with 7 positions matching TRBD2. Unmatched junction bases numbered 0, after V lost 5 bases and J lost 6 bases. CDR1 and CDR2 from the germline V gene are MNHNY and SVGAGI (reference sequence). CDR3 length equals 12 residues. The CDR3 nucleotides are TGTGCCAGCAGTCTAGCGGCCGGGGAGCTGTTTTTT. This translates into CASSLAAGELFF.

V is TRBV9 and J is TRBJ2-5; D gene unclear. Germline V lookup: CDR1 SGDLS, CDR2 YYNGEE. This CDR3 contains 12 residues. Trimming removed 0 bases at V and 7 bases at J, with 7 bases between. The CDR3: CASSVDSLTQYF. The CDR3 DNA sequence: TGTGCCAGCAGCGTAGATAGCCTGACCCAGTACTTC. Filled out from reference TRBV9 and TRBJ2-5, the complete variable domain reads DSGVTQTPKHLITATGQRVTLRCSPRSGDLSVYWYQQSLDQGLQFLIQYYNGEERAKGNILERFSAQQFPDLHSELNLSSLELGDSALYFCASSVDSLTQYFGPGTRLLVL.

This sequence joins TRBV11-3 and TRBJ2-2; D may be TRBD1 (6 bases). The V end was cut by 1 base, the J end by 7 bases, with 10 bases between. Germline CDR1 is SGHNT and CDR2 is YENEEA. This CDR3 has 14 amino acids. In nucleotides, the CDR3 is TGTGCCAGCAGCTTAGGACAGGTCGACGGGGAGCTGTTTTTT. This gives the protein CASSLGQVDGELFF.

This clone showed up just a few times. The chain is built from TRBV7-3 and TRBJ1-5; no clear D. The length of the CDR3 is 15 residues. The germline CDR1 and CDR2 sequences are SGHTA and FQGTGA. V was shortened by 1 base and J by 6 bases, with 13 bases between the two germline ends. The CDR3 reads CASSLIMRETQPQHF. The DNA of the CDR3 is TGTGCCAGCAGCTTAATTATGCGGGAAACTCAGCCCCAGCATTTT.